Each of the 21 T cell receptor beta chains below was sequenced from the same sample in a study of T cell responses to AZD1222 COVID-19 vaccine. Method: immunoSEQ multiplex PCR; TCRdb's copy keeps in-frame clones and lacks some. This table has 80,000 to 100,000 clones, nearly 90% appearing once. Here the sequenced sample was peripheral blood, taken on day 0 of AZD1222 vaccination. The receptors were gathered from an adult in good health.

V usage is TRBV11-2 and J usage is TRBJ2-6; D unclear. The CDR3 contains 15 residues. The V end was cut by 0 bases, the J end by 0 bases, with 3 bases between. CDR1 SGHAT and CDR2 FQNNGV come from the germline V gene. CDR3 nucleotide sequence: TGTGCCAGCAGCTTAGACAGCTCTGGGGCCAACGTCCTGACTTTC. Protein sequence: CASSLDSSGANVLTF. The full variable domain, in which reference TRBV11-2 and TRBJ2-6 provide the parts outside the CDR3, is EAGVAQSPRYKIIEKRQSVAFWCNPISGHATLYWYQQILGQGPKLLIQFQNNGVVDDSQLPKDRFSAERLKGVDSTLKIQPAKLEDSAVYLCASSLDSSGANVLTFGAGSRLTVL.

CDR3 in DNA: TGTGCCAGCAGCTTTGGGGGGCGGGGGTCGGACACTGAAGCTTTCTTT. Protein sequence: CASSFGGRGSDTEAFF. V gene TRBV5-4 combines with J gene TRBJ1-1, with TRBD1 as a possible D gene (6 bases). The CDR3 sequence is 16 residues long. Germline V lookup: CDR1 SGHNT, CDR2 YYREEE (reference sequence). The germline V and J ends were trimmed by 2 bases and 3 bases, with 17 bases remaining between them.

The CDR3 spells CASSFRSSGEQFF. The DNA of the CDR3 is TGTGCCAGCAGCTTCCGGTCTAGCGGGGAGCAGTTCTTC. The chain links TRBV5-4 to TRBJ2-1, with 8 bases fitting TRBD2. The germline V gene has CDR1 SGHNT and CDR2 YYREEE (reference sequence). V shed 2 bases, J shed 10 bases, and the junction held 5 bases outside the gene matches. The length of the CDR3 is 13 residues.

The sample holds one count of this clone. The chain links TRBV7-6 to TRBJ1-2; perhaps TRBD1 as D (5 bases). This CDR3 contains 16 residues. The V end lost 1 base, the J end lost 4 bases, and 16 bases lay between the germline ends. Germline V lookup: CDR1 SGHVS, CDR2 FNYEAQ. The CDR3 DNA reads TGTGCCAGCAGCTTAGGGACCGGCCGGGGCCGCTATGGCTACACCTTC. It specifies CASSLGTGRGRYGYTF.

V and J are TRBV19 and TRBJ2-7, with 8 bases aligning to TRBD1. The germline V gene encodes CDR1 LNHDA and CDR2 SQIVND (reference sequence). The CDR3 loop spans 14 amino acids. The V segment lost 2 bases and the J segment 3 bases; nucleotides outside the gene matches: 3. CDR3 sequence: CASSISGQGYEQYF. CDR3 sequence (DNA): TGTGCCAGTAGTATAAGTGGACAGGGCTACGAGCAGTACTTC.

The chain is built from TRBV3-1 (or the pseudogene TRBV3-2) and TRBJ1-3; D is ambiguous. V lost 0 bases and J lost 3, with 9 bases in between. Germline CDR1 reads LGHDT; CDR2 reads YNNKEL (reference sequence). CDR3 length: 15 residues. The CDR3 DNA reads TGTGCCAGCAGCCAAGATCGGGTGGATGGAAACACCATATATTTT. Amino acid sequence: CASSQDRVDGNTIYF.

As to this clone: Mismatch with germline at one junction end may stem from a read error. V and J are TRBV19 and TRBJ1-1, with D possibly matching TRBD1 (5 bases). Germline V gives CDR1 LNHDA, CDR2 SQIVND (reference sequence). The length of the CDR3 is 14 residues. CDR3 amino acids: CASRIGAQRNEAFF. The CDR3 DNA sequence: TGTGCCAGTAGAATAGGGGCCCAGAGGAATGAAGCTTTCTTT.

The chain recombines TRBV2 with TRBJ2-7, with 16 positions matching TRBD2. V shed 7 bases, J shed 0 bases, and the junction held 9 bases outside the gene matches. This CDR3 is 18 amino acids long. Germline V gene lookup returns CDR1 SNHLY and CDR2 FYNNEI. The DNA for the CDR3 is TGTGCCAGCAAACGCTTGGGACTAGCGGGGGGGGGCTCCTACGAGCAGTACTTC. It translates to CASKRLGLAGGGSYEQYF.

The chain uses TRBV19 and TRBJ2-6; 7 nucleotides agree with TRBD1. Germline CDR1 reads LNHDA; CDR2 reads SQIVND (reference sequence). There are 21 residues in the CDR3. V lost 3 bases, J lost 0 bases, and 17 bases stayed unmatched. The CDR3 sequence: CASSMRGRDRFFLSGANVLTF. The CDR3, as DNA: TGTGCCAGTAGTATGAGGGGTAGGGACAGATTCTTTCTCTCTGGGGCCAACGTCCTGACTTTC.

V and J are TRBV5-1 and TRBJ2-5; 9 bases agree with TRBD2. This CDR3 has 16 residues. V was pared by 4 bases and J by 4 bases, with 11 bases of the junction left unmatched. From germline, CDR1 is SGHRS and CDR2 YFSETQ. The CDR3 nucleotides read TGCGCCAGCAGCCCGCCAATTAGCGGGAGCTCAGAGACCCAGTACTTC. Amino acids: CASSPPISGSSETQYF.

J is TRBJ2-3 and V is TRBV9, with 8 bases matching TRBD2. Unmatched junction bases numbered 9, after V lost 4 bases and J lost 5 bases. The CDR3 is made up of 15 amino acids. The germline V gene encodes CDR1 SGDLS and CDR2 YYNGEE. The CDR3 DNA reads TGTGCCAGCAGCCCCGGGGGGGCGTATCAAGATACGCAGTATTTT. The encoded protein is CASSPGGAYQDTQYF.

The J gene is TRBJ1-5, the V gene TRBV19; D is undetermined. CDR3 length equals 13 residues. Germline V gene data show CDR1 as LNHDA and CDR2 as SQIVND (reference sequence). The germline V and J ends were trimmed by 0 bases and 5 bases, with 5 bases remaining between them. The DNA of the CDR3 is TGTGCCAGTAGTATAGATGGGGATCAGCCCCAGCATTTT. It translates to CASSIDGDQPQHF. The entire variable domain, with the rest obtained from reference TRBV19 and TRBJ1-5, is as follows: DGGITQSPKYLFRKEGQNVTLSCEQNLNHDAMYWYRQDPGQGLRLIYYSQIVNDFQKGDIAEGYSVSREKKESFPLTVTSAQKNPTAFYLCASSIDGDQPQHFGDGTRLSIL.

The chain is built from TRBV4-3 and TRBJ1-4; tentatively, D is TRBD1 (5 bases). The CDR3 runs 15 residues. V lost 2 bases and J lost 6, with 13 bases in between. Germline loops: CDR1 LGHNA, CDR2 YSLEER. The CDR3, as DNA: TGCGCCAGCAGCCAAAACGGGGGGACGGATGAAAAACTGTTTTTT. It translates to CASSQNGGTDEKLFF.

V gene TRBV7-9 combines with J gene TRBJ2-7, with D unresolved. The CDR3 spans 15 residues. Germline-derived CDR1 and CDR2 are SEHNR and FQNEAQ (reference sequence). Trimming shortened V by 0 bases and J by 2 bases, and 11 bases separated the two germline ends. The CDR3 reads CASSLAGRGAYEQYF. DNA of the CDR3: TGTGCCAGCAGCTTAGCAGGGCGCGGAGCCTACGAGCAGTACTTC. Based on the CDR3 plus reference TRBV7-9 and TRBJ2-7, the full variable domain is DTGVSQNPRHKITKRGQNVTFRCDPISEHNRLYWYRQTLGQGPEFLTYFQNEAQLEKSRLLSDRFSAERPKGSFSTLEIQRTEQGDSAMYLCASSLAGRGAYEQYFGPGTRLTVT.

The chain joins TRBV6-6 to TRBJ2-3; 8 bases map to TRBD1. V shed 5 bases, J shed 2 bases, and the junction held 15 bases outside the gene matches. CDR1 and CDR2 from the germline V gene are MNHNY and SVGAGI (reference sequence). This CDR3 spans 18 amino acids. Here the CDR3 DNA reads TGTGCCAGCAGTCCACTATCTTCGACAGGGGCAACCACAGATACGCAGTATTTT. The encoded protein is CASSPLSSTGATTDTQYF.

The J gene is TRBJ1-2, the V gene TRBV6-5; no definite D call. CDR1 is MNHEY and CDR2 is SVGAGI in the germline V gene. The CDR3 has 13 residues. V was clipped by 0 bases and J by 10 bases, with 12 bases between them. The CDR3 DNA reads as TGTGCCAGCAGTTACTCCTCCGCGCTCTCCTACACCTTC. Amino acids: CASSYSSALSYTF.

The chain employs TRBV6-5 and TRBJ1-2, with TRBD1 identical over 8 bases. The germline gives CDR1 MNHEY, CDR2 SVGAGI. The CDR3 covers 14 residues. V lost 10 bases, J lost 7 bases, and 14 bases stayed unmatched. The CDR3 reads CATRIVGQGSGYTF. The CDR3 coding sequence is TGTGCCACCCGAATAGTAGGACAGGGAAGTGGCTACACCTTC.

This clone has only one observation. This chain uses TRBV7-2 with TRBJ1-1; TRBD1 is a possible D gene (6 bases). The CDR3 totals 13 residues. V lost 5 bases and J lost 5, with 12 bases in between. Germline CDR1 reads SGHTA; CDR2 reads FQGNSA. The CDR3 protein is CASSLQGWTEAFF. CDR3 DNA: TGTGCCAGCAGCCTCCAGGGGTGGACTGAAGCTTTCTTT.

The CDR3 loop reads CASSYIRGQPNDYGYTF. The CDR3 DNA reads as TGTGCCAGCAGTTACATACGGGGACAGCCAAATGACTATGGCTACACCTTC. V is TRBV6-2 or TRBV6-3 and J is TRBJ1-2, with 7 bases matching TRBD1. This CDR3 is built from 17 residues. The V segment lost 2 bases and the J segment 3 bases; nucleotides outside the gene matches: 12. Germline V gene data show CDR1 as MNHEY and CDR2 as SVGEGT.

The chain links TRBV5-6 to TRBJ1-2; D is perhaps TRBD1 (5 bases). This CDR3 comprises 15 residues. Trimming took off 4 bases at V and 11 bases at J, with 24 bases between the two ends. Germline values: CDR1 SGHDT, CDR2 YYEEEE. CDR3 region: CASSLYLQAAVEYTF. The CDR3 coding sequence is TGTGCCAGCAGCCTTTACCTACAGGCCGCGGTGGAGTACACCTTC.

The V call is TRBV5-4, the J call TRBJ1-2; unclear D gene. Trimming stripped 1 base from V and 0 bases from J, with 1 base between. Germline values: CDR1 SGHNT, CDR2 YYREEE (reference sequence). The CDR3 is 12 residues long. The CDR3 is CASSLPNYGYTF. The CDR3 DNA is TGTGCCAGCAGCTTGCCTAACTATGGCTACACCTTC.